Below, 26 T cell receptor beta chains from the same sample are listed, as sequenced in a study of blood T cell repertoires in COVID-19 (dated by TCRdb to between 2020 and 2021). Preparation of the library involved the immunoSEQ multiplex PCR assay. As stored in TCRdb, this immuneACCESS dataset retains in-frame rearrangements with V and J assigned. A fraction of the clones does not appear; measured against another copy, unresolved V genes explain less than half of the discrepancy, and the remainder lacks a known reason. A total of 300,000 to 350,000 clones appear in this sample, approximately 90% of them only once. The ten biggest clones cover approximately 2% of the sample. The source material was peripheral blood. The receptors were sampled from a man younger than 35 with active or convalescent COVID-19.

J is TRBJ2-1 and V is TRBV4-3; possible D gene TRBD2, 6 bases. The length of the CDR3 is 14 residues. With 5 bases removed from V and 1 base from J, the gap between germline ends came to 9 bases. Germline V CDR1 and CDR2: LGHNA, YSLEER. As DNA, the CDR3 is TGCGCCAGCAGCTCTGGGGGGTCCTACAATGAGCAGTTCTTC. Residues: CASSSGGSYNEQFF.

The rearrangement links TRBV9 to TRBJ1-2; weak D call: TRBD1 (5 bases). This CDR3 region has 17 residues. Germline-derived CDR1 and CDR2 are SGDLS and YYNGEE. V lost 1 base and J lost 8, with 24 bases in between. The CDR3 loop reads CASSVTPTATKARGYTF. The CDR3 bases are TGTGCCAGCAGCGTAACCCCGACAGCTACCAAGGCTCGGGGCTACACCTTC.

The chain uses TRBV6-2 or TRBV6-3 and TRBJ1-4; D uncertain. The CDR3 has 15 amino acids. CDR1 MNHEY and CDR2 SVGEGT come from the germline V gene. V lost 4 bases, J lost 0 bases, and 9 bases lay in between. CDR3 bases: TGTGCCAGCAGTTTTTGGAGAACAACTAATGAAAAACTGTTTTTT. This codes for CASSFWRTTNEKLFF.

The chain is built from TRBV27 and TRBJ2-1, with 10 bases matching TRBD2. CDR3 length equals 14 residues. Losses at the gene ends were 5 bases for V and 8 bases for J; bases not matched to a gene: 6. CDR1 and CDR2 (germline): MNHEY, SMNVEV (reference sequence). CDR3 sequence: CASSVLAGDYEQFF. The CDR3 nucleotides are TGTGCCAGCAGTGTGCTAGCGGGAGATTATGAGCAGTTCTTC.

The genes are TRBV4-2 and TRBJ2-1; possibly TRBD2 for D (6 bases). The CDR3 loop spans 15 amino acids. V dropped 4 bases and J dropped 1 base, with 11 bases sitting between them. CDR1 and CDR2 from the germline V gene are LGHNA and YNFKEQ. The CDR3 loop reads CASSPRRVSYNEQFF. The CDR3 DNA reads TGTGCCAGCAGCCCCCGGAGGGTGTCCTACAATGAGCAGTTCTTC.

The rearrangement joins TRBV11-2 to TRBJ2-2; 7 positions agree with TRBD1. CDR1 SGHAT and CDR2 FQNNGV come from the germline V gene. V lost 2 bases, J lost 6 bases, and 9 bases stayed unmatched. The CDR3 totals 16 residues. The CDR3 nucleotides are TGTGCCAGCAGCTTAACTAACCTAGACAGGGCCGGGGAGCTGTTTTTT. Translation gives CASSLTNLDRAGELFF.

In this sample, this clone turned up a few times. The CDR3 bases are TGCGCCAGCAGCTTGGGGACAGTACGGATTGGCGAGCAGTACTTC. Amino acids: CASSLGTVRIGEQYF. This chain connects TRBV5-1 to TRBJ2-7, with D possibly being TRBD1 (6 bases). The V gene lost 0 bases and the J gene lost 6 bases, with 16 bases spanning the gap. Germline loops: CDR1 SGHRS, CDR2 YFSETQ. CDR3 size: 15 residues.

The J gene is TRBJ2-1, the V gene TRBV18; 16 bases align to TRBD2. V lost 3 bases to trimming and J lost 0 bases; unmatched junction nucleotides: 2. This CDR3 has 18 amino acids. CDR1 is KGHSH, CDR2 LQKENI, per germline. In DNA, the CDR3 is TGTGCCAGCTCACCCGGGACTAGCGGGGGGGGCTCCTACAATGAGCAGTTCTTC. This encodes CASSPGTSGGGSYNEQFF.

The chain has TRBV12-5 and TRBJ2-3; the match to TRBD1 covers 7 bases. In germline, CDR1 is LGHNT, CDR2 FRNRAP. The CDR3 runs to 12 residues. With 1 base clipped from V and 11 bases from J, the junction kept 3 bases outside the gene matches. CDR3 amino acids: CASGLAGDRQYF. DNA for the CDR3: TGTGCTAGTGGTTTGGCAGGGGACAGGCAGTATTTT.

This rearrangement joins TRBV11-2 to TRBJ2-5; D gene ambiguous. Germline CDR1 reads SGHAT; CDR2 reads FQNNGV. Trimming shortened V by 0 bases and J by 7 bases, and 9 bases separated the two germline ends. The CDR3 extends over 13 amino acids. The CDR3 here is CASSLDQAGTQYF. In DNA, the CDR3 is TGTGCCAGCAGCTTAGATCAAGCAGGGACCCAGTACTTC.

V usage is TRBV7-9 and J usage is TRBJ1-1, with D tentatively TRBD1 (5 bases). Germline CDR1 and CDR2: SEHNR and FQNEAQ (reference sequence). The CDR3 runs to 11 residues. V was trimmed by 6 bases and J by 8 bases, leaving 10 bases between them. In DNA, the CDR3 is TGTGCCAGCAGTTTCCAGGGCGAAGCTTTCTTT. It yields the protein CASSFQGEAFF.

The chain employs TRBV5-1 and TRBJ2-2, with D hard to call. The CDR3 has 13 amino acids. From germline, CDR1 is SGHRS and CDR2 YFSETQ. V was cut by 1 base and J by 5 bases, with 6 bases left in between. CDR3 region: CASSLSYTGELFF. The CDR3 DNA follows: TGCGCCAGCAGCTTGTCGTATACCGGGGAGCTGTTTTTT.

V and J are TRBV3-1 (or the pseudogene TRBV3-2) and TRBJ1-4; TRBD1 matches 7 bases. The CDR3 length is 15 residues. Losses at the gene ends were 4 bases for V and 7 bases for J; bases not matched to a gene: 9. CDR1 is LGHDT, CDR2 YNNKEL, per germline (reference sequence). For the CDR3, the DNA is TGTGCCAGCAGCCGCGTAAGGGGGCTTGTTGAAAAACTGTTTTTT. This sequence encodes CASSRVRGLVEKLFF.

The chain uses TRBV7-2 and TRBJ2-1, with TRBD1 matching 7 bases. Trimming took 7 bases from V and 4 from J; bases not matched to a gene: 10. This CDR3 contains 15 residues. Germline V gene data show CDR1 as SGHTA and CDR2 as FQGNSA. In DNA form, the CDR3 reads TGTGCCAGCAACCTAGAAAAGGGGGCTTACAATGAGCAGTTCTTC. Translation: CASNLEKGAYNEQFF.

V is TRBV9 and J is TRBJ2-6, with TRBD1 matching over 9 bases. V was pared by 8 bases and J by 0 bases, with 18 bases of the junction left unmatched. CDR1 is SGDLS and CDR2 is YYNGEE in the germline V gene. The CDR3 loop spans 20 amino acids. The CDR3 spells CASRGRSVDRGYSGANVLTF. The CDR3, as DNA: TGTGCCAGTCGAGGGAGATCAGTGGACAGGGGATACTCTGGGGCCAACGTCCTGACTTTC.

The sample holds a few counts of this clone. The chain carries TRBV24-1 and TRBJ2-2; 11 bases agree with TRBD2. V lost 3 bases to trimming and J lost 0 bases; unmatched junction nucleotides: 2. Looked up from germline, CDR1 is KGHDR and CDR2 is SFDVKD. The CDR3 totals 17 residues. CDR3 nucleotide sequence: TGTGCCACCAGTGATCCGGGACTAGCGGCGAACACCGGGGAGCTGTTTTTT. This gives the protein CATSDPGLAANTGELFF.

V usage is TRBV6-5 and J usage is TRBJ1-3, with TRBD1 as a possible D gene (6 bases). CDR3 length: 15 residues. V was cut by 0 bases and J by 8 bases, with 14 bases left in between. Germline V gene data show CDR1 as MNHEY and CDR2 as SVGAGI. CDR3 amino acids: CASSYSAGVMHTIYF. In DNA form, the CDR3 reads TGTGCCAGCAGTTACTCGGCAGGGGTTATGCACACCATATATTTT.

J is TRBJ2-1 and V is TRBV28; TRBD2 matches 7 bases. The germline V gene has CDR1 MDHEN and CDR2 SYDVKM. Germline trimming cut 10 bases from V and 0 bases from J; bases unmatched to any gene: 12. The CDR3 runs to 16 residues. The CDR3, as DNA: TGTGCCACCCTGGGGGGGTCCGGTGGCTCCTACAATGAGCAGTTCTTC. As protein: CATLGGSGGSYNEQFF.

The CDR3 DNA sequence: TGCGCCAGCAGCCAAGTCGGGCCGGGGATCATGGCCAATGAGCAGTTCTTC. Encoded protein: CASSQVGPGIMANEQFF. This chain connects TRBV4-3 to TRBJ2-1, with D tentatively TRBD2 (5 bases). Trimming removed 1 base from V and 6 bases from J, with 19 bases in between. Germline V lookup: CDR1 LGHNA, CDR2 YSLEER. The CDR3 has 17 amino acids.

The rearrangement joins TRBV28 to TRBJ1-3; D ambiguous. V lost 11 bases, J lost 0 bases, and 17 bases lay in between. The CDR3 sequence is 15 residues long. Germline assignment: CDR1 MDHEN and CDR2 SYDVKM. CDR3 nucleotide sequence: TGTGCCTCCGAGACCTACAGAAACTCTGGAAACACCATATATTTT. Protein sequence: CASETYRNSGNTIYF.

The gene calls are TRBV3-1 (or the pseudogene TRBV3-2) and TRBJ2-1; TRBD1 is a possible D gene (6 bases). This CDR3 contains 12 residues. CDR1 is LGHDT, CDR2 YNNKEL, per germline (reference sequence). V lost 3 bases to trimming and J lost 10 bases, with 10 bases between them. CDR3 loop: CASSQLQGEQFF. In DNA form, the CDR3 reads TGTGCCAGCAGCCAGCTACAGGGAGAGCAGTTCTTC.

The chain has TRBV9 and TRBJ2-1; D is possibly TRBD2 (5 bases). The CDR3 length is 13 residues. CDR1 SGDLS and CDR2 YYNGEE come from the germline V gene. V was clipped by 6 bases and J by 6 bases, with 13 bases between them. CDR3 bases: TGTGCCAGCAACACCGAGGGTAGCAATGAGCAGTTCTTC. Protein product: CASNTEGSNEQFF.

The chain recombines TRBV7-3 with TRBJ2-5; D gene ambiguous. The V and J ends lost 3 bases and 6 bases respectively, with 14 bases between them. Germline assignment: CDR1 SGHTA and CDR2 FQGTGA. The CDR3 consists of 14 residues. The DNA of the CDR3 is TGTGCCAGCAGCTTGGGCGCTAATGGAAAGACCCAGTACTTC. Its translation: CASSLGANGKTQYF. Looking up the rest from reference TRBV7-3 and TRBJ2-5 gives the full variable domain: GAGVSQTPSNKVTEKGKYVELRCDPISGHTALYWYRQSLGQGPEFLIYFQGTGAADDSGLPNDRFFAVRPEGSVSTLKIQRTERGDSAVYLCASSLGANGKTQYFGPGTRLLVL.

The chain recombines TRBV29-1 with TRBJ1-2, with 8 bases identical to TRBD1. Germline CDR1 and CDR2: SQVTM and ANQGSEA. This CDR3 contains 11 residues. The trim removed 7 bases at V and 6 bases at J, leaving 4 bases unmatched. This CDR3 is CSGTGNDGYTF. CDR3 nucleotide sequence: TGCAGCGGGACAGGGAACGATGGCTACACCTTC.

V gene TRBV27 combines with J gene TRBJ2-1, with 11 bases fitting TRBD2. Trimming cost V 5 bases and J 4 bases; bases outside gene matches: 7. Germline V gene data show CDR1 as MNHEY and CDR2 as SMNVEV (reference sequence). The CDR3 is made up of 16 amino acids. CDR3 sequence: CASSQYIAGGYNEQFF. CDR3 nucleotides: TGTGCCAGCAGTCAATACATAGCGGGAGGGTACAATGAGCAGTTCTTC.

The rearrangement links TRBV6-2 or TRBV6-3 to TRBJ2-7; 11 positions match TRBD2. CDR1 and CDR2 from the germline V gene are MNHEY and SVGEGT. Trimming took 5 bases from V and 1 from J; bases not matched to a gene: 4. This CDR3 is 15 amino acids long. The CDR3, as DNA: TGTGCCAGCAGTCTCAGACTAGCGGGATCCTACGAGCAGTACTTC. Translated: CASSLRLAGSYEQYF.